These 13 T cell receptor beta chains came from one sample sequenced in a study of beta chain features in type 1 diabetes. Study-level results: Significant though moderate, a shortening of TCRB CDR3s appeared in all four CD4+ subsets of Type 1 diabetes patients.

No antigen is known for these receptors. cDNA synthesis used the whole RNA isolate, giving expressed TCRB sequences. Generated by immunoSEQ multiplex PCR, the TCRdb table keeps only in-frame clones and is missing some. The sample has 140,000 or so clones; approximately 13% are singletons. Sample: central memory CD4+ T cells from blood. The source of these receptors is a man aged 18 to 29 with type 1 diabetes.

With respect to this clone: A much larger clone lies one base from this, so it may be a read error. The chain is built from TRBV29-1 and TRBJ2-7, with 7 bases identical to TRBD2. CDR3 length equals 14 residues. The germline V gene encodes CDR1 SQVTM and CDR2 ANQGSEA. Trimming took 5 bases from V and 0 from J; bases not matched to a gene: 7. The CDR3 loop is CSVQLATSSYEQYF. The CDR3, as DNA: TGCAGCGTTCAACTAGCGACCAGCTCCTACGAGCAGTACTTC.

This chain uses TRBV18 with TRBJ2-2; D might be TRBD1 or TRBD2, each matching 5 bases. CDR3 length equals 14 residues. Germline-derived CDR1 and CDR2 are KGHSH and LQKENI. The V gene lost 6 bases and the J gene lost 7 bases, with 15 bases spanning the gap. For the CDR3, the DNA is TGTGCCAGCTCGCCTACCGGGACGTGCGGGGAGCTGTTTTTT. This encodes CASSPTGTCGELFF.

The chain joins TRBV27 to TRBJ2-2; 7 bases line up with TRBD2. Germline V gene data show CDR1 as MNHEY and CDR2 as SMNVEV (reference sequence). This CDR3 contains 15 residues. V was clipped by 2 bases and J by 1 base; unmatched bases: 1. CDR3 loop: CASSLQRGNTGELFF. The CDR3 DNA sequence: TGTGCCAGCAGTTTACAGCGGGGGAACACCGGGGAGCTGTTTTTT.

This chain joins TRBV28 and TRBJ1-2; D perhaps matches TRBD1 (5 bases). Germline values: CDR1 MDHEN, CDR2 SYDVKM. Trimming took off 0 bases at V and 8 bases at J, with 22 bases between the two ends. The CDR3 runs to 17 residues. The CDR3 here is CASSLWGQKGLLVGYTF. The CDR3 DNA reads TGTGCCAGCAGTTTATGGGGCCAAAAGGGACTTCTAGTCGGCTACACCTTC.

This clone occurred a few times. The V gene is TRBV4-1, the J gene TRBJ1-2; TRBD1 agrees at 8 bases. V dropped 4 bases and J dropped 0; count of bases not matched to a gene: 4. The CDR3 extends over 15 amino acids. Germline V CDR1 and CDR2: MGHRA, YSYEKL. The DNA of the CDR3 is TGCGCCAGCAGCCCGGGACAGGAAGCTAACTATGGCTACACCTTC. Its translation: CASSPGQEANYGYTF.

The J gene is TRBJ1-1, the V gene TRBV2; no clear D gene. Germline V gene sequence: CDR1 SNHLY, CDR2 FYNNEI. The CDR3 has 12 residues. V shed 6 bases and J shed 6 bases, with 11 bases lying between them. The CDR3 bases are TGTGCCAGCAGGATATGGGAGGCTGAAGCTTTCTTT. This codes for CASRIWEAEAFF.

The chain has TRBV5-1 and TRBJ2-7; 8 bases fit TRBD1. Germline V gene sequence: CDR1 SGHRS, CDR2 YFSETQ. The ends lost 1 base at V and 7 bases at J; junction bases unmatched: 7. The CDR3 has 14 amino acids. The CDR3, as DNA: TGCGCCAGCAGCTTGAACCAACAGGGGGAAGAGCAGTACTTC. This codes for CASSLNQQGEEQYF.

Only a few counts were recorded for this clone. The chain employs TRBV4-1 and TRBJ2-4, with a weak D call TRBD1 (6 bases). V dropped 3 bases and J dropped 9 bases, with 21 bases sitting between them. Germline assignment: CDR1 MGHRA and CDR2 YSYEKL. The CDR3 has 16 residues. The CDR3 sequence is CASSHPAKDSFSIQYF. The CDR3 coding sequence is TGCGCCAGCAGCCATCCTGCTAAGGACAGTTTCAGCATTCAGTACTTC.

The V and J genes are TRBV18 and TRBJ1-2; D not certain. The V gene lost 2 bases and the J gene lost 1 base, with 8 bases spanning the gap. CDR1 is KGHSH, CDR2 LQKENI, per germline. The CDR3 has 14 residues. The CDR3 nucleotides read TGTGCCAGCTCACCAGGGCTTGATAACTATGGCTACACCTTC. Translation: CASSPGLDNYGYTF.

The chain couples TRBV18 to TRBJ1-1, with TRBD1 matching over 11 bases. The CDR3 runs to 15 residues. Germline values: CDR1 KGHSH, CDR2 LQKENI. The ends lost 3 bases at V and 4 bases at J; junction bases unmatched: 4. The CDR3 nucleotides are TGTGCCAGCTCACCGGCGGGACAGGGGGTCACTGAAGCTTTCTTT. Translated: CASSPAGQGVTEAFF.

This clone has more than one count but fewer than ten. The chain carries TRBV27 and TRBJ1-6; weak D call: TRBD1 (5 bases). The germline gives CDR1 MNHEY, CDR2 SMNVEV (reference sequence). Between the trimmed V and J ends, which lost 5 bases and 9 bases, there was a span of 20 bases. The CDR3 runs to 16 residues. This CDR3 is CASSRSTEIEGSPLHF. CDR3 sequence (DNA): TGTGCCAGCAGTCGATCGACAGAAATAGAGGGTTCACCCCTCCACTTT.

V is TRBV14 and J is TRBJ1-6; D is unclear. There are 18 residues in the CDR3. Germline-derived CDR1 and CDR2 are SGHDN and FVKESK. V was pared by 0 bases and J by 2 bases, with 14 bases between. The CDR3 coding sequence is TGTGCCAGCAGCCAAGATTCTTCCCCACGTGCCTATAATTCACCCCTCCACTTT. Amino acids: CASSQDSSPRAYNSPLHF.

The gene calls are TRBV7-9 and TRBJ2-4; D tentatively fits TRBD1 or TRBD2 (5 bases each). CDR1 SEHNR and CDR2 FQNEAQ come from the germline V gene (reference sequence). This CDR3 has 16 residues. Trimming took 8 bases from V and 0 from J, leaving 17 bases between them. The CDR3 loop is CASSPWDRIAKNIQYF. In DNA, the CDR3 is TGTGCCAGCTCCCCGTGGGACCGGATAGCCAAAAACATTCAGTACTTC.